Listed below are T cell receptor beta chains from one sample, sequenced in a study of a mutant IDH1 vaccine in newly diagnosed glioma. The antigens of these receptors remain unknown. Profiling relied on immunoSEQ multiplex PCR, and the TCRdb table lists in-frame clones only, not all of them. The profile shows about 67,000 clones, approximately 91% of them singletons. The specimen was PBMCs, collected from a glioma patient whose treatment included an IDH1 peptide vaccine. These receptor sequences come from a man aged 40-55 years with glioma. CDR3s include the opening cysteine and the closing phenylalanine or tryptophan. The D gene is left open where the match is weak. Expanded clones get a size class; other rows say once, few or many, or leave the size out.

abundance: NA
j_gene: TRBJ2-2
len: 10
v_gene: TRBV30
d_gene: NA
CDR3nt: TGTGCCTGGGGAGAGAGGGAGCTGTTTTTT
CDR3aa: CAWGERELFF

abundance: NA
j_gene: TRBJ2-1
len: 15
v_gene: TRBV7-2
d_gene: TRBD1
CDR3nt: TGTGCCAGCAGCACGACAGGGCTGGCCTACAATGAGCAGTTCTTC
CDR3aa: CASSTTGLAYNEQFF

abundance: NA
j_gene: TRBJ2-1
len: 16
v_gene: TRBV14
d_gene: NA
CDR3nt: TGTGCCAGCAGCGCTCTTCAGCGGCGGTTCGGGTTTGAGCAGTTCTTC
CDR3aa: CASSALQRRFGFEQFF

abundance: few
j_gene: TRBJ1-2
len: 13
v_gene: TRBV5-4
d_gene: NA
CDR3nt: TGTGCCAGCAACTTGGGGGGTCGGTATGGCTACACCTTC
CDR3aa: CASNLGGRYGYTF

abundance: NA
j_gene: TRBJ2-4
len: 15
v_gene: TRBV7-9
d_gene: NA
CDR3nt: TGTGCCAGCAGCTTAGGAACAGGGAGTCAAAACATTCAGTACTTC
CDR3aa: CASSLGTGSQNIQYF

abundance: NA
j_gene: TRBJ1-6
len: 14
v_gene: TRBV5-1
d_gene: NA
CDR3nt: TGCGCCAGCAGCTTCGGGACCCTTGGTTCACCCCTCCACTTT
CDR3aa: CASSFGTLGSPLHF

abundance: NA
j_gene: TRBJ1-5
len: 12
v_gene: TRBV19
d_gene: NA
CDR3nt: TGTGCCAGCTGCCAGAGCAATCAGCCCCAGCATTTT
CDR3aa: CASCQSNQPQHF

abundance: NA
j_gene: TRBJ1-1
len: 14
v_gene: TRBV6-5
d_gene: NA
CDR3nt: TGTGCCAGCAGTTACTCCCGACAGAACACTGAAGCTTTCTTT
CDR3aa: CASSYSRQNTEAFF

abundance: NA
j_gene: TRBJ2-3
len: 16
v_gene: TRBV5-1
d_gene: NA
CDR3nt: TGCGCCAGCAGCCCCGCGAGTCTCCTTGTATCAGATACGCAGTATTTT
CDR3aa: CASSPASLLVSDTQYF

abundance: NA
j_gene: TRBJ2-5
len: 13
v_gene: TRBV11-2
d_gene: NA
CDR3nt: TGTGCCAGCAGCTTAAACTCGTTAGGGGAGCAGTACTTC
CDR3aa: CASSLNSLGEQYF

abundance: NA
j_gene: TRBJ2-3
len: 16
v_gene: TRBV19
d_gene: TRBD2
CDR3nt: TGTGCCAGTAGTATGCGTTCCGGGAGGTCTACAGATACGCAGTATTTT
CDR3aa: CASSMRSGRSTDTQYF

abundance: NA
j_gene: TRBJ2-1
len: 15
v_gene: TRBV19
d_gene: NA
CDR3nt: TGTGCCAGTAGTATCGAGGCAGAAGCATACAATGAGCAGTTCTTC
CDR3aa: CASSIEAEAYNEQFF

abundance: once
j_gene: TRBJ2-7
len: 16
v_gene: TRBV6-5
d_gene: NA
CDR3nt: TGTGCCAGCAGTTACTTAGGATTGAGGGGGATGGACGAGCAGTACTTC
CDR3aa: CASSYLGLRGMDEQYF

abundance: NA
j_gene: TRBJ2-3
len: 16
v_gene: TRBV5-1
d_gene: TRBD2
CDR3nt: TGCGCCAGCAGCTTGGGACTAGCGGGTATCACAGATACGCAGTATTTT
CDR3aa: CASSLGLAGITDTQYF

abundance: NA
j_gene: TRBJ2-3
len: 15
v_gene: TRBV5-4
d_gene: TRBD2
CDR3nt: TGTGCCAGCAGCCCAGGACTAGAGAGGACAGATACGCAGTATTTT
CDR3aa: CASSPGLERTDTQYF

abundance: NA
j_gene: TRBJ2-2
len: 18
v_gene: TRBV28
d_gene: TRBD1
CDR3nt: TGTGCCAGCAGATCTCTAGTGAAGGACAGGGGGAACACCGGGGAGCTGTTTTTT
CDR3aa: CASRSLVKDRGNTGELFF

abundance: NA
j_gene: TRBJ2-3
len: 15
v_gene: TRBV5-4
d_gene: TRBD1
CDR3nt: TGTGCCAGCAGCGCCGGGACAGGGACCACAGATACGCAGTATTTT
CDR3aa: CASSAGTGTTDTQYF

abundance: NA
j_gene: TRBJ1-4
len: 16
v_gene: TRBV4-1
d_gene: NA
CDR3nt: TGCGCCAGCAGCCAAGATGGGGAGTCTAATCTCGAAAAACTGTTTTTT
CDR3aa: CASSQDGESNLEKLFF

abundance: once
j_gene: TRBJ1-1
len: 13
v_gene: TRBV9
d_gene: TRBD1
CDR3nt: TGTGCCAGCAGCGGAGGGGGCTACACTGAAGCTTTCTTT
CDR3aa: CASSGGGYTEAFF

abundance: NA
j_gene: TRBJ2-1
len: 15
v_gene: TRBV6-1
d_gene: TRBD1
CDR3nt: TGTGCCAGCAGTCCGGACAGGGGGCTTTACAATGAGCAGTTCTTC
CDR3aa: CASSPDRGLYNEQFF

abundance: NA
j_gene: TRBJ1-2
len: 16
v_gene: TRBV28
d_gene: NA
CDR3nt: TGTGCCAGCAGTGCCTTTCAGGGGTGGGGTAACTATGGCTACACCTTC
CDR3aa: CASSAFQGWGNYGYTF

abundance: NA
j_gene: TRBJ2-7
len: 16
v_gene: TRBV7-9
d_gene: TRBD2
CDR3nt: TGTGCCAGCAGCTCCTTGCGGGGGGCCTTCTCCTACGAGCAGTACTTC
CDR3aa: CASSSLRGAFSYEQYF

abundance: NA
j_gene: TRBJ1-5
len: 13
v_gene: TRBV6-5
d_gene: NA
CDR3nt: TGTGCCTCCGGGCGGGGCGCCAATCAGCCCCAGCATTTT
CDR3aa: CASGRGANQPQHF

abundance: NA
j_gene: TRBJ2-5
len: 14
v_gene: TRBV4-2
d_gene: NA
CDR3nt: TGTGCCAGCAGCTCGGGGGCGGGGCAAGAGACCCAGTACTTC
CDR3aa: CASSSGAGQETQYF

abundance: NA
j_gene: TRBJ1-3
len: 16
v_gene: TRBV4-1
d_gene: NA
CDR3nt: TGCGCCAGCAGCCAAGGGTTTGGGGGGCAGGGAAACACCATATATTTT
CDR3aa: CASSQGFGGQGNTIYF

abundance: NA
j_gene: TRBJ2-1
len: 15
v_gene: TRBV9
d_gene: TRBD2
CDR3nt: TGTGCCAGCAGCGTAATAGCGGGAGCGAACAATGAGCAGTTCTTC
CDR3aa: CASSVIAGANNEQFF

abundance: few
j_gene: TRBJ1-1
len: 15
v_gene: TRBV4-1
d_gene: NA
CDR3nt: TGCGCCAGCAGCCAAGTAATAAGTGGGAACACTGAAGCTTTCTTT
CDR3aa: CASSQVISGNTEAFF

abundance: NA
j_gene: TRBJ2-7
len: 14
v_gene: TRBV28
d_gene: NA
CDR3nt: TGTGCCAGCAGTCGCAGGCCTCCCGGGGGCGAGCAGTACTTC
CDR3aa: CASSRRPPGGEQYF

abundance: NA
j_gene: TRBJ1-6
len: 13
v_gene: TRBV6-1
d_gene: NA
CDR3nt: TGTGCCAGCAGTGAATCGTTCAATTCACCCCTCCACTTT
CDR3aa: CASSESFNSPLHF

abundance: NA
j_gene: TRBJ2-3
len: 15
v_gene: TRBV18
d_gene: TRBD2
CDR3nt: TGTGCCAGCTCACCGGGACTAGGGGGCACAGATACGCAGTATTTT
CDR3aa: CASSPGLGGTDTQYF

abundance: NA
j_gene: TRBJ1-1
len: 14
v_gene: TRBV4-2
d_gene: NA
CDR3nt: TGTGCCAGCAGCCAAGTACCCATGGGACATGAAGCTTTCTTT
CDR3aa: CASSQVPMGHEAFF

abundance: NA
j_gene: TRBJ1-6
len: 15
v_gene: TRBV7-8
d_gene: NA
CDR3nt: TGTGCCAGCAGCCCCCCGAGAGGCTATAATTCACCCCTCCACTTT
CDR3aa: CASSPPRGYNSPLHF

abundance: NA
j_gene: TRBJ2-5
len: 13
v_gene: TRBV7-6
d_gene: NA
CDR3nt: TGTGCCAGCAGCGGCAGGGGGGTTGAGACCCAGTACTTC
CDR3aa: CASSGRGVETQYF

abundance: NA
j_gene: TRBJ1-6
len: 17
v_gene: TRBV6-1
d_gene: TRBD1
CDR3nt: TGTGCCAGCAGTGCCTCCCCCCCCAGGGGGCGGAATTCACCCCTCCACTTT
CDR3aa: CASSASPPRGRNSPLHF

abundance: NA
j_gene: TRBJ1-2
len: 14
v_gene: TRBV28
d_gene: NA
CDR3nt: TGTGCCAGCAGTTGGGGGGCCGGCAACTATGGCTACACCTTC
CDR3aa: CASSWGAGNYGYTF

abundance: NA
j_gene: TRBJ1-5
len: 14
v_gene: TRBV2
d_gene: NA
CDR3nt: TGTGCCAGCAGTGATCGACAGACCCATCAGCCCCAGCATTTT
CDR3aa: CASSDRQTHQPQHF

abundance: NA
j_gene: TRBJ2-2
len: 13
v_gene: TRBV27
d_gene: NA
CDR3nt: TGTGCCAGCAGTCGAAGGGGAACCGGGGAGCTGTTTTTT
CDR3aa: CASSRRGTGELFF

abundance: NA
j_gene: TRBJ1-5
len: 12
v_gene: TRBV28
d_gene: NA
CDR3nt: TGTGCCAGCAGTTTAGGGAATCAGCCCCAGCATTTT
CDR3aa: CASSLGNQPQHF

abundance: few
j_gene: TRBJ1-1
len: 16
v_gene: TRBV18
d_gene: NA
CDR3nt: TGTGCCAGCTCACCACCGGCAGGGTTCATGAACACTGAAGCTTTCTTT
CDR3aa: CASSPPAGFMNTEAFF

abundance: NA
j_gene: TRBJ1-1
len: 14
v_gene: TRBV29-1
d_gene: TRBD1
CDR3nt: TGCAGCGTCTTCAGGGGGCCCACGAACACTGAAGCTTTCTTT
CDR3aa: CSVFRGPTNTEAFF

abundance: NA
j_gene: TRBJ1-2
len: 14
v_gene: TRBV28
d_gene: NA
CDR3nt: TGTGCCAGCAATACTCGTGGGGGGTTGGATGGCTACACCTTC
CDR3aa: CASNTRGGLDGYTF

abundance: NA
j_gene: TRBJ2-2
len: 15
v_gene: TRBV5-6
d_gene: NA
CDR3nt: TGTGCCAGCAGCTTGGTCCCCAGGAACACCGGGGAGCTGTTTTTT
CDR3aa: CASSLVPRNTGELFF

abundance: NA
j_gene: TRBJ2-5
len: 11
v_gene: TRBV29-1
d_gene: NA
CDR3nt: TGCAGCGTTGAAGGCGGAGGGACCCAGTACTTC
CDR3aa: CSVEGGGTQYF

abundance: NA
j_gene: TRBJ1-2
len: 15
v_gene: TRBV5-4
d_gene: NA
CDR3nt: TGTGCCAGCAGCTCCCGCCAGACCGCGACCTATGGCTACACCTTC
CDR3aa: CASSSRQTATYGYTF

abundance: NA
j_gene: TRBJ2-2
len: 17
v_gene: TRBV15
d_gene: NA
CDR3nt: TGTGCCACCAGCAGAGATCGCGAGGGCCCCAACACCGGGGAGCTGTTTTTT
CDR3aa: CATSRDREGPNTGELFF

abundance: NA
j_gene: TRBJ1-4
len: 15
v_gene: TRBV5-4
d_gene: NA
CDR3nt: TGTGCCAGCAGCAAACGAGGGGGGGGAAATGAAAAACTGTTTTTT
CDR3aa: CASSKRGGGNEKLFF

abundance: NA
j_gene: TRBJ2-1
len: 15
v_gene: TRBV19
d_gene: NA
CDR3nt: TGTGCCAGTAGTATGGACAGAGCCTCTAACAATGAGCAGTTCTTC
CDR3aa: CASSMDRASNNEQFF

abundance: few
j_gene: TRBJ2-1
len: 14
v_gene: TRBV5-1
d_gene: TRBD2
CDR3nt: TGCGCCAGCAGCTTACGGGACTACTTCAATGAGCAGTTCTTC
CDR3aa: CASSLRDYFNEQFF

abundance: NA
j_gene: TRBJ2-7
len: 16
v_gene: TRBV6-5
d_gene: NA
CDR3nt: TGTGCCAGCAGTTACTCAGGGACATCCCCCTCCTACGAGCAGTACTTC
CDR3aa: CASSYSGTSPSYEQYF

abundance: NA
j_gene: TRBJ1-4
len: 16
v_gene: TRBV21-1
d_gene: NA
CDR3nt: TGTGCCAGCACAACTAGGGTGAGCCTAGAAAATGAAAAACTGTTTTTT
CDR3aa: CASTTRVSLENEKLFF

abundance: NA
j_gene: TRBJ2-3
len: 17
v_gene: TRBV7-9
d_gene: NA
CDR3nt: TGTGCCAGCAGCCCAAACCTCGCATGGCCTAGCACAGATACGCAGTATTTT
CDR3aa: CASSPNLAWPSTDTQYF

abundance: few
j_gene: TRBJ1-1
len: 11
v_gene: TRBV2
d_gene: NA
CDR3nt: TGTGCCAGCGACCTGAACACTGAAGCTTTCTTT
CDR3aa: CASDLNTEAFF

abundance: NA
j_gene: TRBJ1-2
len: 14
v_gene: TRBV6-6
d_gene: NA
CDR3nt: TGTGCCAGCAGACAGGACAGAGATGATTATGGCTACACCTTC
CDR3aa: CASRQDRDDYGYTF

abundance: few
j_gene: TRBJ1-5
len: 13
v_gene: TRBV5-6
d_gene: NA
CDR3nt: TGTGCCAGCAGCTCTCAAGGGGCCCAGCCCCAGCATTTT
CDR3aa: CASSSQGAQPQHF

abundance: NA
j_gene: TRBJ1-6
len: 15
v_gene: TRBV1
d_gene: NA
CDR3nt: TGCACCAGCAGCCAAGAACAGGACAGAAATTCACCCCTCCACTTT
CDR3aa: CTSSQEQDRNSPLHF